The rows below give T cell receptor beta chains drawn from one sample of a study of PD-L1 blockade in urothelial cancer. Assay: immunoSEQ multiplex PCR; the TCRdb copy retains only in-frame clones and omits some. The sample lists around 40,000 clones, approximately 86% occurring once. The sample consisted of PBMCs, taken around atezolizumab (anti-PD-L1) treatment. All receptors come from a man aged 60 to 69 with urothelial cancer. CDR3s include the opening cysteine and the closing phenylalanine or tryptophan. Each record gives: J gene, V gene, D gene, clone size, CDR3 DNA, CDR3 protein. The D gene is left open where the match is weak. Where a row states a size, it is once, few, many or the class of an expanded clone; other rows omit it.

j_call: TRBJ2-3; v_call: TRBV5-1; d_call: TRBD1; clone_size: .; cdr3_nt: TGCGCCAGCAGCTTGGAACACAGGGGTGGCACAGATACGCAGTATTTT; cdr3_aa: CASSLEHRGGTDTQYF
j_call: TRBJ1-1; v_call: TRBV25-1; d_call: .; clone_size: .; cdr3_nt: TGTGCCAGCGCTGGGTACAGGGATGATGAAGCTTTCTTT; cdr3_aa: CASAGYRDDEAFF
j_call: TRBJ2-1; v_call: TRBV19; d_call: TRBD2; clone_size: .; cdr3_nt: TGTGCCAGTAGTAGGGGTCGGACTAGCGGATCCCCCTCCTACAATGAGCAGTTCTTC; cdr3_aa: CASSRGRTSGSPSYNEQFF
j_call: TRBJ2-3; v_call: TRBV29-1; d_call: TRBD2; clone_size: .; cdr3_nt: TGCAGCGGGGACCCGGGACTAGCGGGAGCAGATACGCAGTATTTT; cdr3_aa: CSGDPGLAGADTQYF
j_call: TRBJ2-7; v_call: TRBV29-1; d_call: TRBD1; clone_size: .; cdr3_nt: TGCAGCGTTGAATTCGGACAGGGGGCCGACGAGCAGTACTTC; cdr3_aa: CSVEFGQGADEQYF
j_call: TRBJ1-5; v_call: TRBV7-9; d_call: TRBD1; clone_size: few; cdr3_nt: TGTGCCAGCAGCCCGACAGGGAACCAGCCCCAGCATTTT; cdr3_aa: CASSPTGNQPQHF
j_call: TRBJ2-2; v_call: TRBV6-5; d_call: TRBD2; clone_size: .; cdr3_nt: TGTGCCAGCATTAGGAGCGGGGGGGCCACCGGGGAGCTGTTTTTT; cdr3_aa: CASIRSGGATGELFF
j_call: TRBJ1-1; v_call: TRBV29-1; d_call: .; clone_size: .; cdr3_nt: TGCAGCGCCCAAGCGGGGCCTGGTGAAGCTTTCTTT; cdr3_aa: CSAQAGPGEAFF
j_call: TRBJ1-5; v_call: TRBV6-5; d_call: TRBD1; clone_size: .; cdr3_nt: TGTGCCAGCAGCAAAGACAGGGGATTTAATCAGCCCCAGCATTTT; cdr3_aa: CASSKDRGFNQPQHF
j_call: TRBJ2-3; v_call: TRBV9; d_call: TRBD2; clone_size: .; cdr3_nt: TGTGCCAGCAGCGTAGGGGGGGCTAGCGGGGGCAAAACAGATACGCAGTATTTT; cdr3_aa: CASSVGGASGGKTDTQYF
j_call: TRBJ2-1; v_call: TRBV4-1; d_call: TRBD2; clone_size: once; cdr3_nt: TGCGCCAGCAGCCAAGATTGGGGCCGGGGGGACTACAATGAGCAGTTCTTC; cdr3_aa: CASSQDWGRGDYNEQFF
j_call: TRBJ2-2; v_call: TRBV6-6; d_call: .; clone_size: .; cdr3_nt: TGTGCCAGCAGGGGGGCGTGGAACACCGGGGAGCTGTTTTTT; cdr3_aa: CASRGAWNTGELFF
j_call: TRBJ2-1; v_call: TRBV7-6; d_call: TRBD2; clone_size: .; cdr3_nt: TGTGCCAGCAGCTTAGCAGTGACTAGCGGGAGGGGCTCCTACAATGAGCAGTTCTTC; cdr3_aa: CASSLAVTSGRGSYNEQFF
j_call: TRBJ1-4; v_call: TRBV18; d_call: TRBD1; clone_size: .; cdr3_nt: TGTGCCAGCTCACCACCCGGGACAGGGGGTGTGGTGGAAAAACTGTTTTTT; cdr3_aa: CASSPPGTGGVVEKLFF
j_call: TRBJ1-2; v_call: TRBV5-4; d_call: TRBD1; clone_size: few; cdr3_nt: TGTGCCAGCAGCTTGGACAGGGGGCGATCGGGTGGCTACACCTTC; cdr3_aa: CASSLDRGRSGGYTF
j_call: TRBJ1-5; v_call: TRBV5-6; d_call: TRBD1; clone_size: .; cdr3_nt: TGTGCCAGCAGCTCCATGGACAGGGCAAATCAGCCCCAGCATTTT; cdr3_aa: CASSSMDRANQPQHF
j_call: TRBJ1-3; v_call: TRBV6-1; d_call: .; clone_size: .; cdr3_nt: TGTGCCAGCAGTGAACAGAACAAGTACTCTGGAAACACCATATATTTT; cdr3_aa: CASSEQNKYSGNTIYF
j_call: TRBJ2-1; v_call: TRBV6-5; d_call: TRBD1; clone_size: .; cdr3_nt: TGTGCCAGCAGTTCCACAGGGGTGGGGGAATTCTTC; cdr3_aa: CASSSTGVGEFF
j_call: TRBJ1-1; v_call: TRBV6-5; d_call: .; clone_size: .; cdr3_nt: TGTGCCAGCAGCCCCAGGGTGAACACTGAAGCTTTCTTT; cdr3_aa: CASSPRVNTEAFF
j_call: TRBJ2-7; v_call: TRBV11-2; d_call: .; clone_size: .; cdr3_nt: TGTGCCAGCAGCATCGGGACTTCCTACGAGCAGTACTTC; cdr3_aa: CASSIGTSYEQYF
j_call: TRBJ2-3; v_call: TRBV5-1; d_call: .; clone_size: .; cdr3_nt: TGCGCCAGCAGCTTGGAAGGGGCCTTAGGTGATACGCAGTATTTT; cdr3_aa: CASSLEGALGDTQYF
j_call: TRBJ2-3; v_call: TRBV4-1; d_call: TRBD1; clone_size: .; cdr3_nt: TGCGCCAGCAGCCAGGACGGGACAGGGGGCCCCTCTACGCAGTATTTT; cdr3_aa: CASSQDGTGGPSTQYF
j_call: TRBJ2-3; v_call: TRBV18; d_call: TRBD2; clone_size: .; cdr3_nt: TGTGCCAGCTCACAACTAGCGGCGTACTCGTCTAGCACAGATACGCAGTATTTT; cdr3_aa: CASSQLAAYSSSTDTQYF
j_call: TRBJ1-1; v_call: TRBV19; d_call: TRBD1; clone_size: .; cdr3_nt: TGTGCCAGTAGTATTAGGGACAGGAGACTTGGGAACACTGAAGCTTTCTTT; cdr3_aa: CASSIRDRRLGNTEAFF
j_call: TRBJ1-2; v_call: TRBV5-1; d_call: .; clone_size: .; cdr3_nt: TGCGCCAGCAGCTTATTACAGAACTATGGCTACACCTTC; cdr3_aa: CASSLLQNYGYTF
j_call: TRBJ2-2; v_call: TRBV5-6; d_call: TRBD1; clone_size: .; cdr3_nt: TGTGCCAGCAGCAAGTACAGGGGGCAGGTCACCGGGGAGCTGTTTTTT; cdr3_aa: CASSKYRGQVTGELFF
j_call: TRBJ2-7; v_call: TRBV11-2; d_call: .; clone_size: .; cdr3_nt: TGTGCCAGCAGCTTAGATTCGGGCGAGCAGTACTTC; cdr3_aa: CASSLDSGEQYF
j_call: TRBJ2-2; v_call: TRBV7-6; d_call: TRBD2; clone_size: .; cdr3_nt: TGTGCCAGCAGCTTAAAGATAGCGGGAGGAGGGACCGGGGAGCTGTTTTTT; cdr3_aa: CASSLKIAGGGTGELFF
j_call: TRBJ1-1; v_call: TRBV7-2; d_call: .; clone_size: .; cdr3_nt: TGTGCCAGCAGCCTATGGGGGGTCGACACTGAAGCTTTCTTT; cdr3_aa: CASSLWGVDTEAFF
j_call: TRBJ2-1; v_call: TRBV5-1; d_call: TRBD2; clone_size: .; cdr3_nt: TGCGCCAGCAGCTTGGTTGGTAGCGGGAGTAATGAGCAGTTCTTC; cdr3_aa: CASSLVGSGSNEQFF
j_call: TRBJ2-7; v_call: TRBV14; d_call: TRBD1; clone_size: .; cdr3_nt: TGTGCCAGCAGCCCATTGACAGGGGGCAACGAGCAGTACTTC; cdr3_aa: CASSPLTGGNEQYF
j_call: TRBJ2-3; v_call: TRBV13; d_call: TRBD2; clone_size: once; cdr3_nt: TGTGCCAGCAGCGAAGGACTAGCGGGAGGGATCACAGATACGCAGTATTTT; cdr3_aa: CASSEGLAGGITDTQYF
j_call: TRBJ1-4; v_call: TRBV15; d_call: TRBD1; clone_size: .; cdr3_nt: TGTGCCACCAGCCCAGACAGACAGGGGAGTAATGAAAAACTGTTTTTT; cdr3_aa: CATSPDRQGSNEKLFF
j_call: TRBJ1-1; v_call: TRBV4-3; d_call: .; clone_size: .; cdr3_nt: TGCGCCAGCAGCCAAGATACTACGGTTGAAGCTTTCTTT; cdr3_aa: CASSQDTTVEAFF
j_call: TRBJ2-1; v_call: TRBV7-8; d_call: TRBD2; clone_size: .; cdr3_nt: TGTGCCAGCAGCTTGACTAGCGGGGGCTACAATGAGCAGTTCTTC; cdr3_aa: CASSLTSGGYNEQFF
j_call: TRBJ2-1; v_call: TRBV4-3; d_call: .; clone_size: .; cdr3_nt: TGCGCCAGCAGCCAAGGCCCCGTTTCCAGGGGCAATGAGCAGTTCTTC; cdr3_aa: CASSQGPVSRGNEQFF
j_call: TRBJ2-3; v_call: TRBV20-1; d_call: .; clone_size: .; cdr3_nt: TGCAGTGCCAACACAGATACGCAGTATTTT; cdr3_aa: CSANTDTQYF
j_call: TRBJ2-2; v_call: TRBV6-5; d_call: .; clone_size: .; cdr3_nt: TGTGCCAGCAGTTACGGGCTATACGGGGAGCTGTTTTTT; cdr3_aa: CASSYGLYGELFF
j_call: TRBJ2-7; v_call: TRBV5-1; d_call: .; clone_size: .; cdr3_nt: TGCGCCAGCAGCTTGGACTGGGGCACCTACGAGCAGTACTTC; cdr3_aa: CASSLDWGTYEQYF
j_call: TRBJ1-2; v_call: TRBV9; d_call: .; clone_size: .; cdr3_nt: TGTGCCAGCAGCGTAGCCGCCGGCTATGGCTACACCTTC; cdr3_aa: CASSVAAGYGYTF
j_call: TRBJ2-5; v_call: TRBV5-1; d_call: .; clone_size: .; cdr3_nt: TGCGCCAGCAGCTTGGTGGGCTGGCAAGAGACCCAGTACTTC; cdr3_aa: CASSLVGWQETQYF
j_call: TRBJ2-3; v_call: TRBV7-9; d_call: TRBD1; clone_size: .; cdr3_nt: TGTGCCAGCAGCCGGGACAGGGAATCAGATACGCAGTATTTT; cdr3_aa: CASSRDRESDTQYF
j_call: TRBJ1-6; v_call: TRBV5-3; d_call: .; clone_size: .; cdr3_nt: TGTGCCAGAAGCTTGTGGGGCAGGGATCAATCACCCCTCCACTTT; cdr3_aa: CARSLWGRDQSPLHF
j_call: TRBJ1-5; v_call: TRBV7-2; d_call: TRBD1; clone_size: few; cdr3_nt: TGTGCCAGCAGCTCTACAGGGGGCAATCAGCCCCAGCATTTT; cdr3_aa: CASSSTGGNQPQHF
j_call: TRBJ1-1; v_call: TRBV2; d_call: TRBD1; clone_size: once; cdr3_nt: TGTGCCAGCAGGAGGGGACAGGGAGGCACTGAAGCTTTCTTT; cdr3_aa: CASRRGQGGTEAFF
j_call: TRBJ2-7; v_call: TRBV23-1; d_call: .; clone_size: .; cdr3_nt: TGCGCCAGCAGTCAATCGGGGCAGGGGACAACCTACGAGCAGTACTTC; cdr3_aa: CASSQSGQGTTYEQYF
j_call: TRBJ1-1; v_call: TRBV13; d_call: TRBD1; clone_size: once; cdr3_nt: TGTGCCAGCAGCTTACACCGGGACTGGGACAGGAACACTGAAGCTTTCTTT; cdr3_aa: CASSLHRDWDRNTEAFF
j_call: TRBJ1-5; v_call: TRBV19; d_call: .; clone_size: once; cdr3_nt: TGTGCCAGTAAGTCCCGGGGAAGCAATCAGCCCCAGCATTTT; cdr3_aa: CASKSRGSNQPQHF
j_call: TRBJ1-5; v_call: TRBV7-9; d_call: TRBD1; clone_size: .; cdr3_nt: TGTGCCAGCACCACAAGGAGGGGGCAAATCAGCCCCCAGCATTTT; cdr3_aa: CASTTRRGQISPQHF
j_call: TRBJ2-4; v_call: TRBV5-1; d_call: TRBD2; clone_size: .; cdr3_nt: TGCGCCAGCAGCGGCAGCGGGAGCGCCGCCAAAAACATTCAGTACTTC; cdr3_aa: CASSGSGSAAKNIQYF
j_call: TRBJ2-3; v_call: TRBV30; d_call: TRBD2; clone_size: .; cdr3_nt: TGTGCCTGGAGTAGGCTAGCGGGGGGATCTAGCACAGATACGCAGTATTTT; cdr3_aa: CAWSRLAGGSSTDTQYF